This T cell receptor (beta chain) was sequenced for a study of blood T cell repertoires in COVID-19. Measured with immunoSEQ multiplex PCR; TCRdb has only the in-frame clones, and not every one. This sample yields about 250,000 clones, of which approximately 92% are seen a single time; about 4.6% belongs to the top ten. The material sequenced was peripheral blood. The receptor was derived from a woman in her forties who had recovered from COVID-19.

As DNA, the CDR3 is TGTGCCAGCAGTGAACGGTACTACGAGCAGTACGTC. Protein sequence: CASSERYYEQYV. The genes are TRBV2 and TRBJ2-7; unclear D gene. The CDR3 runs 12 residues. V dropped 2 bases and J dropped 3 bases, with 5 bases sitting between them. Germline V CDR1 and CDR2: SNHLY, FYNNEI.